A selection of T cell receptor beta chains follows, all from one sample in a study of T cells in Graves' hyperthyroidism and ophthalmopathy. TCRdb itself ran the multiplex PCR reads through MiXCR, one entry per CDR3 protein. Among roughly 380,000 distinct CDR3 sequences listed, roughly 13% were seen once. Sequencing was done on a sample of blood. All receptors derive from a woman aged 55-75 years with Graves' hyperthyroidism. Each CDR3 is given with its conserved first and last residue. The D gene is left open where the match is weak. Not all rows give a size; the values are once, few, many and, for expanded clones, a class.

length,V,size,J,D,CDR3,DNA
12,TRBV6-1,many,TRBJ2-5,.,CAVSGAQETQYF,TGTGCCGTCAGCGGCGCACAAGAGACCCAGTACTTC
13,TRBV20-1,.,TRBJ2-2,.,CSARVRMEGELFF,TGCAGTGCTAGAGTTAGGATGGAGGGGGAGCTGTTTTTT
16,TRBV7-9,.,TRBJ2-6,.,CASSPDGYSGANVLTF,TGTGCCAGCAGCCCCGACGGATACTCTGGGGCCAACGTCCTGACTTTC
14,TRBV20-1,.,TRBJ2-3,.,CSAYAGNVLDTQYF,TGCAGTGCTTACGCCGGGAATGTCCTAGATACGCAGTATTTT
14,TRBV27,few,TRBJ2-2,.,CASSPSYNTGELFF,TGTGCCAGCTCCCCTTCCTACAACACCGGGGAGCTGTTTTTT
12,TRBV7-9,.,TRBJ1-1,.,CASSPGPREAFF,TGTGCCAGCAGCCCCGGGCCTAGAGAAGCTTTCTTT
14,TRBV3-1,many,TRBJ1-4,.,CASSQVGLSEKLFF,TGTGCCAGCAGTCAGGTTGGGCTGAGTGAAAAACTGTTTTTT
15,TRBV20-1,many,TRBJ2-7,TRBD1,CSARDPGTGTSEQYF,TGCAGTGCTAGAGACCCCGGGACAGGGACCAGCGAGCAGTACTTC
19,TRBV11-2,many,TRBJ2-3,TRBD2,CASSLDLGWASGSTDTQYF,TGTGCCAGCAGCTTAGATCTGGGTTGGGCTAGCGGAAGCACAGATACGCAGTATTTT
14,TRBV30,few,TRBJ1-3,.,CAWSPGPSGNTIYF,TGTGCCTGGAGCCCAGGACCTTCCGGAAACACCATATATTTT
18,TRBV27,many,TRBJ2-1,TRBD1,CASSLSPQGAFYYNEQFF,TGTGCCAGCAGTTTATCGCCGCAGGGGGCATTCTACTACAATGAGCAGTTCTTC
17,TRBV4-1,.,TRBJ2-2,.,CASSQRHTGYNTGELFF,TGCGCCAGCAGCCAAAGACACACAGGTTATAACACCGGGGAGCTGTTTTTT
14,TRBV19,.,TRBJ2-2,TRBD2,CASNSGRFTGELFF,TGTGCCAGTAATAGCGGGAGATTCACCGGGGAGCTGTTTTTT
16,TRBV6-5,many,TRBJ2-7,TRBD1,CASSYSAGGAAYEQYF,TGTGCCAGCAGTTACTCTGCAGGGGGTGCCGCCTACGAGCAGTACTTC
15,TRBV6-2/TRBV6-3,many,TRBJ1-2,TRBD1,CASSYGQGARYGYTF,TGTGCCAGCAGTTACGGACAGGGGGCGCGGTATGGCTACACCTTC
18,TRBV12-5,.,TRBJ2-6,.,CASGLVVTGNPGANVLTF,TGTGCTAGTGGTTTGGTAGTCACAGGGAACCCCGGGGCCAACGTCCTGACTTTC
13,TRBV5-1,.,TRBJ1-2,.,CASSRVGGDGYTF,TGCGCCAGCAGCCGGGTTGGGGGAGATGGCTACACCTTC
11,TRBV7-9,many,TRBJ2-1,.,CASGGQDEQFF,TGTGCCAGCGGAGGGCAGGACGAGCAGTTCTTC
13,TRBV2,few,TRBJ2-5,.,CATSDSYQETQYF,TGTGCCACCAGCGACAGCTACCAAGAGACCCAGTACTTC
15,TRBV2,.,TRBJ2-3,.,CASSFPFSGTDTQYF,TGTGCCAGCAGTTTCCCCTTTAGCGGCACAGATACGCAGTATTTT
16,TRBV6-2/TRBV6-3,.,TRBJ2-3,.,CASAGSGGPTADTQYF,TGTGCCAGCGCGGGGAGCGGAGGTCCAACCGCAGATACGCAGTATTTT
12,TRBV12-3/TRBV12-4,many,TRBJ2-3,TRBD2,CAAGGFPDTQYF,TGTGCAGCGGGAGGGTTCCCAGATACGCAGTATTTT
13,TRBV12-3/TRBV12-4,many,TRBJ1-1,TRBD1,CASRVRGLIEAFF,TGTGCCAGCAGAGTCAGGGGGCTGATTGAAGCTTTCTTT
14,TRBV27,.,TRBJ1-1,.,CASREQGTKNRAFF,TGTGCCAGCAGAGAACAGGGAACGAAAAATAGGGCTTTCTTT
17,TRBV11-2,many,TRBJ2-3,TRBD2,CASNLGTSGTVTDTQYF,TGTGCCAGCAACCTGGGGACTAGCGGGACCGTCACAGATACGCAGTATTTT
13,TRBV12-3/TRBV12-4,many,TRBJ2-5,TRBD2,CASSPRGGETQYF,TGTGCCAGCAGTCCCCGGGGGGGGGAGACCCAGTACTTC
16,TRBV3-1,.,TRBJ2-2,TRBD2,CVSSPGGGYGTGELFF,TGTGTCAGCAGCCCCGGGGGGGGGTACGGCACCGGGGAGCTGTTTTTT
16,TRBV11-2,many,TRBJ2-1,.,CASSQSPGPPRDEQFF,TGTGCCAGCAGCCAATCCCCGGGACCCCCGAGGGATGAGCAGTTCTTC